These T cell receptor beta chains were read from a single sample in a study of blood T cell repertoires in COVID-19. The table came from immunoSEQ multiplex PCR; TCRdb's copy has only in-frame clones and leaves some out. The sample contains hundreds of thousands of clones, about nine tenths of which appear only once. The sequenced material came from peripheral blood. All receptors come from a woman aged 40 to 50 who had recovered from COVID-19. Both conserved end residues are part of each CDR3. D genes are given only for firm matches. Size is stated for part of the rows, as once, few or many counts, or as a class when the clone is expanded.

abundance	j_gene	v_gene	d_gene	CDR3aa	CDR3nt
-	TRBJ2-2	TRBV9	TRBD1	CASRTGPNTGELFF	TGTGCCAGCCGGACAGGCCCAAACACCGGGGAGCTGTTTTTT
-	TRBJ2-7	TRBV13	TRBD1	CASSLGTGGREQYF	TGTGCCAGCAGCTTAGGGACAGGGGGCCGCGAGCAGTACTTC
few	TRBJ1-2	TRBV5-6	TRBD1	CASSRGTGEANYGYTF	TGTGCCAGCAGCAGGGGAACAGGGGAGGCTAACTATGGCTACACCTTC
once	TRBJ1-6	TRBV5-1	-	CASSLRGNGGSPLHF	TGCGCCAGCAGCTTGAGAGGCAACGGAGGTTCACCCCTCCACTTT
few	TRBJ1-5	TRBV6-1	TRBD1	CASSEAFEGANQPQHF	TGTGCCAGCAGTGAAGCGTTCGAGGGGGCGAATCAGCCCCAGCATTTT
-	TRBJ1-2	TRBV11-2	TRBD1	CASLPVGRDRLNYGYTF	TGTGCCAGCCTCCCCGTCGGCCGGGACAGATTAAACTATGGCTACACCTTC
-	TRBJ1-1	TRBV12-3/TRBV12-4	-	CASSFSGTEAFF	TGTGCCAGCAGTTTTTCGGGGACTGAAGCTTTCTTT
-	TRBJ2-7	TRBV3-1/TRBV3-2	-	CASSLARSGEQYF	TGTGCCAGCAGCTTGGCCCGGTCGGGCGAGCAGTACTTC
-	TRBJ2-5	TRBV4-1	-	CASSPGGRAGQETQYF	TGCGCCAGCAGCCCAGGGGGGCGGGCAGGGCAAGAGACCCAGTACTTC
-	TRBJ1-5	TRBV5-1	TRBD1	CASSPGTGVFRNQPQHF	TGCGCCAGCAGCCCCGGGACAGGGGTCTTTCGCAATCAGCCCCAGCATTTT
-	TRBJ1-1	TRBV4-1	-	CASSQGQGEGRNTEAFF	TGCGCCAGCAGCCAAGGGCAAGGGGAGGGTAGGAACACTGAAGCTTTCTTT
-	TRBJ2-3	TRBV6-5	-	CASVGQLTDTQYF	TGTGCCAGCGTCGGACAGCTCACAGATACGCAGTATTTT
-	TRBJ1-5	TRBV7-9	TRBD1	CASSAGRDRWGNQPQHF	TGTGCCAGCAGCGCAGGGAGGGACAGGTGGGGCAATCAGCCCCAGCATTTT
-	TRBJ2-1	TRBV5-5	TRBD1	CASFRGTGNEQFF	TGTGCCAGCTTCCGGGGGACAGGCAATGAGCAGTTCTTC
-	TRBJ2-7	TRBV4-3	TRBD1	CASSTRTGSYEQYF	TGCGCCAGCAGCACCCGGACAGGGTCCTACGAGCAGTACTTC
-	TRBJ2-5	TRBV3-1/TRBV3-2	TRBD1	CASSQSGQGLETQYF	TGTGCCAGCAGCCAATCGGGACAGGGCCTCGAGACCCAGTACTTC
-	TRBJ1-1	TRBV19	-	CASSMGLQRDTEAFF	TGTGCCAGTAGTATGGGGCTTCAAAGGGACACTGAAGCTTTCTTT
-	TRBJ2-2	TRBV12-3/TRBV12-4	-	CASTISGGGELFF	TGTGCCAGCACCATTAGCGGCGGCGGGGAGCTGTTTTTT
-	TRBJ2-5	TRBV3-1/TRBV3-2	-	CASSPLGGTQYF	TGTGCCAGCAGCCCTCTCGGCGGGACCCAGTACTTC
-	TRBJ2-3	TRBV4-3	TRBD1	CASSSGDRSTDTQYF	TGCGCCAGCAGCTCCGGGGACAGAAGCACAGATACGCAGTATTTT
-	TRBJ1-3	TRBV4-2	-	CASSQVRGTGNTIYF	TGTGCCAGCAGCCAAGTTCGGGGAACCGGAAACACCATATATTTT
-	TRBJ1-1	TRBV29-1	TRBD1	CSAEQGTLGAFF	TGCAGCGCGGAACAGGGGACGCTGGGAGCTTTCTTT
-	TRBJ2-7	TRBV2	TRBD1	CASKGGQGAGYYEQYF	TGTGCCAGCAAGGGGGGACAGGGGGCCGGTTACTACGAGCAGTACTTC
-	TRBJ1-1	TRBV24-1	TRBD1	CATSDSRTGGGRAFF	TGTGCCACCAGTGACTCCCGGACAGGGGGCGGGCGTGCTTTCTTT
-	TRBJ2-5	TRBV4-1	-	CASSQGAGGRETQYF	TGCGCCAGCAGTCAAGGGGCAGGGGGGAGGGAGACCCAGTACTTC
-	TRBJ2-7	TRBV7-2	TRBD1	CASSRIGTDLSYEQYF	TGTGCCAGCAGCCGTATCGGGACAGATCTTTCCTACGAGCAGTACTTC
once	TRBJ1-2	TRBV28	-	CASSLAGNYGYTF	TGTGCCAGCAGTTTGGCGGGGAACTATGGCTACACCTTC
once	TRBJ2-2	TRBV9	TRBD1	CASSQTGGPGELFF	TGTGCCAGCAGCCAGACAGGGGGCCCCGGGGAGCTGTTTTTT
-	TRBJ2-2	TRBV19	TRBD2	CASNPLAGAEGGELFF	TGTGCCAGTAACCCACTAGCGGGGGCCGAAGGCGGGGAGCTGTTTTTT
-	TRBJ1-2	TRBV7-8	-	CASSSRAGVGVHGYTF	TGTGCCAGCAGCTCCCGGGCCGGGGTAGGAGTTCATGGCTACACCTTC
few	TRBJ1-6	TRBV27	-	CASRVGLFPYNSPLHF	TGTGCCAGCCGAGTTGGACTGTTCCCCTATAATTCACCCCTCCACTTT
-	TRBJ1-4	TRBV23-1	TRBD1	CASHRGATNEKLFF	TGCGCCAGCCACAGGGGAGCAACTAATGAAAAACTGTTTTTT
few	TRBJ1-5	TRBV5-8	-	CASSLGRWGQPQHF	TGTGCCAGCAGCTTGGGGAGGTGGGGTCAGCCCCAGCATTTT
-	TRBJ2-1	TRBV7-9	-	CAIRGGPDEQFF	TGTGCCATCCGCGGGGGCCCGGATGAGCAGTTCTTC
many	TRBJ1-2	TRBV6-1	-	CASSERVWGYTF	TGTGCCAGCAGTGAACGGGTTTGGGGCTACACCTTC
-	TRBJ2-7	TRBV6-5	-	CASSYSGRRYEQYF	TGTGCCAGCAGTTACTCGGGCAGACGCTACGAGCAGTACTTC
-	TRBJ2-3	TRBV9	-	CASSAYGTDTQYF	TGTGCCAGCAGTGCGTACGGCACAGATACGCAGTATTTT
-	TRBJ1-1	TRBV29-1	TRBD1	CSVGTGKNTEAFF	TGCAGCGTTGGGACAGGGAAAAACACTGAAGCTTTCTTT
-	TRBJ2-7	TRBV19	-	CASNQGLHSYEQYF	TGTGCCAGTAACCAGGGGTTACACTCCTACGAGCAGTACTTC
-	TRBJ1-2	TRBV18	TRBD1	CASSPPAAGTGGADYGYTF	TGTGCCAGCTCACCCCCAGCCGCCGGGACAGGGGGCGCAGACTATGGCTACACCTTC
-	TRBJ1-1	TRBV9	-	CASSVDPSLNTEAFF	TGTGCCAGCAGCGTAGATCCAAGCTTGAACACTGAAGCTTTCTTT
-	TRBJ2-3	TRBV2	-	CASSENQNTQYF	TGTGCCAGCAGTGAAAATCAGAATACGCAGTATTTT
-	TRBJ1-2	TRBV18	-	CASSETAHSNYGYTF	TGTGCCAGCTCAGAAACAGCTCATTCTAACTATGGCTACACCTTC
-	TRBJ2-3	TRBV11-2	-	CASSFASIRLYF	TGTGCCAGCAGCTTTGCTAGCATCAGGCTGTATTTT
-	TRBJ2-7	TRBV11-1	-	CASSLAASAELYYEQYF	TGTGCCAGCAGCTTAGCGGCCAGTGCGGAATTGTACTACGAGCAGTACTTC